Sequencing of this T cell receptor (beta chain) was carried out in a study of blood T cell repertoires in COVID-19. For the study at large: Acute and convalescent COVID-19 specimens originated in the United States, Italy and Spain.

Original processing notes: Researchers report that nucleated cell counts were estimated from reference gene primer amplification. Some clones are missing from TCRdb's copy, which holds only in-frame ones; the method was immunoSEQ multiplex PCR. Clone size and the V and J calls come from that table; the DNA yielded D and trimming. Of approximately 260,000 clones listed, approximately 79% are singletons. Trimming removed 3 bases at V and 2 bases at J, with 10 bases between. The CDR3 extends over 14 amino acids. The germline V gene encodes CDR1 MNHEY and CDR2 SVGEGT. The receptor's source is a woman at least 80 years old with active or convalescent COVID-19. The sequenced material came from peripheral blood. The V gene is TRBV6-2 or TRBV6-3, the J gene TRBJ2-5; D unclear. The CDR3 region is CASSYVALQETQYF. DNA of the CDR3: TGTGCCAGCAGTTATGTTGCACTGCAAGAGACCCAGTACTTC.